Listed below are T cell receptor beta chains from one sample, sequenced in a study of CD8+CD57+ T cells in acquired aplastic anemia. In TCRdb, the reads were re-called with MiXCR into one record per CDR3 protein. The data hold around 430,000 distinct CDR3 sequences, with about a third observed a single time. Sequenced material: sorted CD4+, CD8+, or CD8+CD57+ T cells (not recorded which) from PBMCs. These receptors all come from a human donor with aplastic anemia. CDR3s include the opening cysteine and the closing phenylalanine or tryptophan. D genes are given only for firm matches. Clone size is not always given. Where it is, it says once, few, many or a class for expanded clones.

clone size	V gene	D gene	J gene	CDR3 protein	CDR3 DNA
many	TRBV19	NA	TRBJ2-2	CASTAMAVNTGELFF	TGTGCCAGCACCGCCATGGCCGTGAACACCGGGGAGCTGTTTTTT
many	TRBV20-1	NA	TRBJ2-5	CSASQASGAGETQYF	TGCAGTGCTTCCCAAGCATCGGGGGCCGGGGAGACCCAGTACTTC
NA	TRBV5-6	NA	TRBJ2-1	CASNFRGVNSYEQFF	TGTGCCAGCAACTTTCGCGGGGTGAACTCCTACGAGCAGTTCTTC
many	TRBV24-1	TRBD1	TRBJ2-3	CATSDPGQGADTQYF	TGTGCCACCAGTGATCCGGGACAGGGGGCAGATACGCAGTATTTT
few	TRBV12-3/TRBV12-4	NA	TRBJ1-2	CASSFIRGASYGYTF	TGTGCCAGCAGTTTTATTAGGGGCGCGAGCTATGGCTACACCTTC
many	TRBV2	NA	TRBJ1-2	CASSEVRGKEYGYTF	TGTGCCAGCAGTGAAGTAAGGGGTAAGGAATATGGCTACACCTTC
many	TRBV2	TRBD1	TRBJ1-4	CATLRQGREEKLFF	TGTGCCACCCTCAGACAGGGGAGGGAGGAAAAACTGTTTTTT
many	TRBV25-1	NA	TRBJ1-1	CASSEYGRGGTEAFF	TGTGCCAGCAGTGAATATGGCAGGGGAGGAACTGAAGCTTTCTTT
many	TRBV25-1	NA	TRBJ1-2	CASSESYRNYGYTF	TGTGCCAGCAGTGAGAGCTACCGAAACTATGGCTACACCTTC
NA	TRBV29-1	NA	TRBJ1-1	CSAEEGHNTEAFF	TGCAGCGCTGAGGAGGGCCATAACACTGAAGCTTTCTTT
NA	TRBV4-1	NA	TRBJ2-3	CASSQVLVTDTQYF	TGCGCCAGCAGCCAAGTCTTAGTCACAGATACGCAGTATTTT
few	TRBV3-1	NA	TRBJ2-7	CASSRPLFAGFREQYF	TGTGCCAGCAGCCGCCCCTTATTTGCGGGGTTTCGCGAGCAGTACTTC
NA	TRBV14	TRBD1	TRBJ2-5	CASSVYRGPQETQYF	TGTGCCAGCAGCGTGTACAGGGGGCCCCAAGAGACCCAGTACTTC
many	TRBV18	NA	TRBJ1-6	CASSTGSNSPLHF	TGTGCCAGCTCCACAGGGTCCAATTCACCCCTCCACTTT
NA	TRBV10-3	NA	TRBJ1-6	CAISDREGNSPLHF	TGTGCCATCAGTGACAGGGAGGGTAATTCACCCCTCCACTTT
many	TRBV7-8	NA	TRBJ1-5	CASSLGREVSNQPQHF	TGTGCCAGCAGCTTAGGAAGGGAGGTTAGCAATCAGCCCCAGCATTTT
many	TRBV7-9	NA	TRBJ1-2	CASSLAGAGGYTF	TGTGCCAGCAGCTTAGCAGGGGCAGGTGGCTACACCTTC
NA	TRBV19	NA	TRBJ1-5	CASSIARGNQPQHF	TGTGCCAGTAGTATCGCCAGGGGCAATCAGCCCCAGCATTTT
many	TRBV7-9	NA	TRBJ2-3	CASSGTTPTDTQYF	TGTGCCAGCAGCGGGACGACACCCACAGATACGCAGTATTTT
NA	TRBV19	NA	TRBJ1-5	CASSIFPPQHF	TGTGCCAGTAGTATTTTTCCGCCCCAGCATTTT
many	TRBV25-1	NA	TRBJ1-6	CASSTLGDNSPLHF	TGTGCCAGCAGTACGCTCGGCGATAATTCACCCCTCCACTTT
NA	TRBV19	NA	TRBJ2-7	CASSIGDSYEQYF	TGTGCCAGTAGTATAGGTGACTCCTACGAGCAGTACTTC
NA	TRBV7-9	NA	TRBJ2-3	CASSFGANTQYF	TGTGCCAGCAGCTTCGGGGCCAATACGCAGTATTTT
many	TRBV7-2	NA	TRBJ2-5	CASSPTTGEETQYF	TGTGCCAGCAGCCCGACGACAGGCGAGGAGACCCAGTACTTC
few	TRBV5-1	TRBD2	TRBJ2-1	CASSLLTSGDHEQFF	TGCGCCAGCAGCTTGTTGACTAGCGGAGACCATGAGCAGTTCTTC
NA	TRBV11-2	NA	TRBJ1-1	CASSLTQGRFTEAFF	TGTGCCAGCAGCTTGACCCAGGGGCGCTTCACTGAAGCTTTCTTT
NA	TRBV29-1	NA	TRBJ1-1	CSVGGADTEAFF	TGCAGCGTTGGTGGGGCGGATACTGAAGCTTTCTTT
NA	TRBV20-1	NA	TRBJ2-3	CSAPAFISDTQYF	TGCAGTGCCCCGGCCTTCATCTCGGATACGCAGTATTTT
NA	TRBV20-1	NA	TRBJ1-5	CSAQVPAQQPQHF	TGCAGTGCTCAGGTCCCGGCCCAACAGCCCCAGCATTTT